This is a list of T cell receptor beta chains from one sample in a study of blood T cell repertoires in COVID-19. The table came from immunoSEQ multiplex PCR; TCRdb's copy has only in-frame clones and leaves some out. The sample includes some 200,000 clones, more than 80% of them seen just once. Material: PBMCs or T cells enriched from blood (not recorded which). The receptors shown here come from a woman between 18 and 29 years old in a cohort exposed to, infected with or recovered from COVID-19 (not recorded which). The CDR3 runs from the conserved cysteine through the conserved F or W. Each record gives: J gene, D gene, clone size, V gene, CDR3 length, CDR3 protein, CDR3 DNA. A D gene is named only where the DNA matches it firmly. Rows may omit the clone size; those that give it use once, few, many or a size class.

TRBJ2-3 TRBD2 NA TRBV5-4 16 CASRQTSGGEGDTQYF TGTGCCAGCAGGCAGACTAGCGGGGGGGAGGGAGATACGCAGTATTTT
TRBJ1-2 TRBD1 NA TRBV10-3 14 CAIRLPGQGYGYTF TGTGCCATCAGGCTGCCGGGACAGGGCTATGGCTACACCTTC
TRBJ1-2 TRBD1 once TRBV2 16 CASSESSNRGGNGYTF TGTGCCAGCAGTGAATCATCGAACAGGGGAGGTAATGGCTACACCTTC
TRBJ1-2 TRBD1 NA TRBV28 15 CASSEDRGRVYGYTF TGTGCCAGCAGCGAGGACAGGGGGCGGGTCTATGGCTACACCTTC
TRBJ1-1 NA NA TRBV2 11 CASRYSTEAFF TGTGCCAGCAGGTACTCCACTGAAGCTTTCTTT
TRBJ2-3 NA NA TRBV12-3/TRBV12-4 13 CASRQGNADTQYF TGTGCCAGCAGGCAGGGTAACGCAGATACGCAGTATTTT
TRBJ2-2 TRBD2 NA TRBV18 15 CASSPLAGHTGELFF TGTGCCAGCTCACCACTAGCGGGCCACACCGGGGAGCTGTTTTTT
TRBJ1-2 TRBD1 NA TRBV6-5 12 CASSLDRDGYTF TGTGCCAGCAGTCTGGACAGGGATGGCTACACCTTC
TRBJ1-4 TRBD1 NA TRBV12-3/TRBV12-4 11 CASRSRGPAFF TGTGCCAGCAGGTCTAGGGGGCCGGCGTTTTTT
TRBJ2-1 TRBD1 once TRBV7-6 15 CASRQGESPRNEQFF TGTGCCAGCAGACAGGGGGAAAGCCCCCGCAATGAGCAGTTCTTC
TRBJ2-7 NA NA TRBV7-8 15 CASSPQPGKTYEQYF TGTGCCAGCAGCCCCCAGCCCGGGAAAACCTACGAGCAGTACTTC
TRBJ1-1 NA NA TRBV19 13 CASSSQGNTEAFF TGTGCCAGTAGTTCACAGGGAAACACTGAAGCTTTCTTT
TRBJ1-6 TRBD1 NA TRBV2 12 CASRTGFTPLHF TGTGCCAGCAGGACAGGGTTTACACCCCTCCACTTT
TRBJ1-4 NA once TRBV11-1 15 CASSLSPARDEKLFF TGTGCCAGCAGCTTATCCCCGGCCAGGGATGAAAAACTGTTTTTT
TRBJ1-6 NA NA TRBV4-1 16 CASSQAPQGYNSPLHF TGCGCCAGCAGCCAAGCTCCGCAGGGATATAATTCACCCCTCCACTTT
TRBJ1-2 NA NA TRBV15 16 CATSSSTGRVAYGYTF TGTGCCACCAGCAGTTCTACAGGGAGGGTCGCCTATGGCTACACCTTC
TRBJ1-2 TRBD1 NA TRBV27 14 CASSSLQGWSGYTF TGTGCCAGCAGTTCTTTACAGGGGTGGTCTGGCTACACCTTC
TRBJ1-2 NA few TRBV15 12 CATSREEGGYTF TGTGCCACCAGCAGAGAGGAGGGCGGCTACACCTTC
TRBJ1-4 NA once TRBV7-8 16 CASSLTELGANEKLFF TGTGCCAGCAGCTTAACCGAGTTAGGGGCTAATGAAAAACTGTTTTTT
TRBJ2-7 NA NA TRBV9 12 CASSVSGGEQYF TGTGCCAGCAGCGTAAGCGGTGGAGAGCAGTACTTC
TRBJ1-2 TRBD1 NA TRBV7-9 16 CASSLGHRGRIYGYTF TGTGCCAGCAGCTTAGGACACAGGGGAAGAATCTATGGCTACACCTTC
TRBJ1-2 NA NA TRBV6-1 13 CASSDLQGNGYTF TGTGCCAGCAGTGACCTACAGGGTAACGGCTACACCTTC
TRBJ1-2 NA NA TRBV11-3 13 CASSFLTDYGYTF TGTGCCAGCAGCTTTTTAACAGACTATGGCTACACCTTC
TRBJ1-5 TRBD1 NA TRBV4-1 18 CASSQAVDRGYSNQPQHF TGCGCCAGCAGCCAAGCAGTGGACAGGGGCTATAGCAATCAGCCCCAGCATTTT
TRBJ2-7 TRBD1 NA TRBV11-2 17 CASSLGTGGPSSYEQYF TGTGCCAGCAGCTTGGGGACAGGGGGGCCCTCGTCCTACGAGCAGTACTTC
TRBJ2-2 TRBD2 NA TRBV19 15 CASKGLAGHTGELFF TGTGCCAGCAAGGGACTAGCGGGACACACCGGGGAGCTGTTTTTT
TRBJ1-1 TRBD1 NA TRBV5-1 16 CASSLTQSQGASEAFF TGCGCCAGCAGCCTGACCCAATCCCAGGGGGCGTCTGAAGCTTTCTTT
TRBJ2-7 NA NA TRBV6-1 12 CASSEMRYEQYF TGTGCCAGCAGTGAAATGAGGTACGAGCAGTACTTC
TRBJ1-1 NA NA TRBV7-9 16 CASSLAGAGRLTEAFF TGTGCCAGCAGCTTAGCGGGGGCAGGGCGATTGACTGAAGCTTTCTTT
TRBJ1-5 TRBD1 NA TRBV19 15 CASSPGQGTNQPQHF TGTGCCAGTAGCCCGGGACAGGGGACTAATCAGCCCCAGCATTTT
TRBJ2-3 NA NA TRBV10-2 14 CASSESRGQNTQYF TGCGCCAGCAGTGAGTCCCGGGGTCAAAATACGCAGTATTTT
TRBJ1-2 NA NA TRBV11-1 15 CASSLPRTDNYGYTF TGTGCCAGCAGCTTACCACGGACTGATAACTATGGCTACACCTTC
TRBJ1-2 NA NA TRBV27 8 CAPEGYTF TGTGCACCCGAGGGCTACACCTTC
TRBJ1-2 TRBD1 once TRBV2 13 CASSLGTGVGYTF TGTGCCAGCAGTCTAGGGACAGGGGTCGGCTACACCTTC
TRBJ1-2 NA once TRBV29-1 13 CSATGDDNYGYTF TGCAGCGCTACGGGAGACGATAACTATGGCTACACCTTC
TRBJ2-1 TRBD2 NA TRBV20-1 14 CSASSGGAKNEQFF TGCAGTGCTAGTAGCGGGGGGGCCAAAAATGAGCAGTTCTTC
TRBJ2-7 NA NA TRBV4-2 15 CASSLLKDTSYEQYF TGTGCCAGCAGCCTACTAAAGGACACAAGCTACGAGCAGTACTTC
TRBJ1-3 NA NA TRBV30 11 CAWNSGNTIYF TGTGCCTGGAATAGTGGAAACACCATATATTTT
TRBJ2-1 NA NA TRBV4-1 15 CASSQDSGSVHEQFF TGCGCCAGCAGCCAAGATAGCGGATCGGTCCATGAGCAGTTCTTC
TRBJ2-1 TRBD2 NA TRBV30 13 CAWSTGGDNEQFF TGTGCCTGGAGTACCGGGGGGGACAATGAGCAGTTCTTC